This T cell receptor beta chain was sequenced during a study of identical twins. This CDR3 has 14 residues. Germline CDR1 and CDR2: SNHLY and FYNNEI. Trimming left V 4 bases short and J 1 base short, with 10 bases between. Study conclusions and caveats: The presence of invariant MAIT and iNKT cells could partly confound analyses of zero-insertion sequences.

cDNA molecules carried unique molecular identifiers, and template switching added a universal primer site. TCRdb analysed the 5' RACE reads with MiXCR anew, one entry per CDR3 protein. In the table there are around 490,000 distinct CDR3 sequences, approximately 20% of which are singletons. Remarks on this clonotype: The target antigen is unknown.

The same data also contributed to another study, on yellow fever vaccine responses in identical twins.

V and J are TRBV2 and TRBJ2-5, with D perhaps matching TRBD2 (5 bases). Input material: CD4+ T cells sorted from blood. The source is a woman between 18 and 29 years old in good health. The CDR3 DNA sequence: TGTGCCAGCAGTGTCACCGGGATCCAAGAGACCCAGTACTTC. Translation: CASSVTGIQETQYF.